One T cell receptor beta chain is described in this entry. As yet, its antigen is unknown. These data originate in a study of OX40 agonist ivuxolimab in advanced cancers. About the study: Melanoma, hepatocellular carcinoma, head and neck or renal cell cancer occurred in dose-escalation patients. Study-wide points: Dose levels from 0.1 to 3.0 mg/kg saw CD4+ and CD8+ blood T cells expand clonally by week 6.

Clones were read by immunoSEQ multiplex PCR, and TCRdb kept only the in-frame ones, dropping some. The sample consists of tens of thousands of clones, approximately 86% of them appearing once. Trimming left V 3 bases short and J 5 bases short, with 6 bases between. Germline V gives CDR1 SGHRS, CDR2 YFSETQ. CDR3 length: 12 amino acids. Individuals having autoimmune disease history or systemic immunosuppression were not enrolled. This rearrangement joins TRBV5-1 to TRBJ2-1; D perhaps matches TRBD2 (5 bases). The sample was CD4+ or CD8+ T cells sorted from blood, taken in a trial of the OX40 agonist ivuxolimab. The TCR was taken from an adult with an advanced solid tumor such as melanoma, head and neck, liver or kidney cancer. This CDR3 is CASSYGDNEQFF. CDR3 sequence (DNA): TGCGCCAGCAGCTACGGGGACAATGAGCAGTTCTTC. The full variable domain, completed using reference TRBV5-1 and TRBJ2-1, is KAGVTQTPRYLIKTRGQQVTLSCSPISGHRSVSWYQQTPGQGLQFLFEYFSETQRNKGNFPGRFSGRQFSNSRSEMNVSTLELGDSALYLCASSYGDNEQFFGPGTRLTVL.